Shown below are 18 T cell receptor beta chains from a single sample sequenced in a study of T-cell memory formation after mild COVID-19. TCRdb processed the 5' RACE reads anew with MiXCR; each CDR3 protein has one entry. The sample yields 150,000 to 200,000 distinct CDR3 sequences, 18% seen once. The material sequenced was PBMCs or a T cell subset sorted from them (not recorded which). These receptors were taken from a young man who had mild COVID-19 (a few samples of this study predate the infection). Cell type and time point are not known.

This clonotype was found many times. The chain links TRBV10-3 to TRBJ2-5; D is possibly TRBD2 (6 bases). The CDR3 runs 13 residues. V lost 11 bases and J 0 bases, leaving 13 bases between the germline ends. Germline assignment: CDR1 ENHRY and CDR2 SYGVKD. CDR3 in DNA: TGTGCCGTGGGTTCTAGCGACCAAGAGACCCAGTACTTC. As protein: CAVGSSDQETQYF.

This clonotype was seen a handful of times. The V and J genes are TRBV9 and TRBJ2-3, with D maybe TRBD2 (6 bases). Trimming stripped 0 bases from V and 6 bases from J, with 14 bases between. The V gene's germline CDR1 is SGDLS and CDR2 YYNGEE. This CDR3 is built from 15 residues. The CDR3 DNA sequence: TGTGCCAGCAGCGTAGGGGGGACTGCGGCGGATACGCAGTATTTT. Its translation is CASSVGGTAADTQYF.

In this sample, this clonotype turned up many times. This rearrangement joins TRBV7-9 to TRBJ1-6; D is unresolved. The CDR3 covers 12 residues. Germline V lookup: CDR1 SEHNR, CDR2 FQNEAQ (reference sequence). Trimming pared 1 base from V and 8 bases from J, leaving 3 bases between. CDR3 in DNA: TGTGCCAGCAGCTTAGATCATTCACCCCTCCACTTT. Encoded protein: CASSLDHSPLHF.

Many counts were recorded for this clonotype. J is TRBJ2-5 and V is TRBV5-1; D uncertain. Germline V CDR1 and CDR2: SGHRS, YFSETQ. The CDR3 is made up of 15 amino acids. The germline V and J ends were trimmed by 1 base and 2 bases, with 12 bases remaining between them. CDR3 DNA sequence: TGCGCCAGCAGCTTGACCAGGCCCTCGCAAGAGACCCAGTACTTC. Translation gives CASSLTRPSQETQYF. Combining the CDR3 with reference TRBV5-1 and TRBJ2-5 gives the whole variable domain KAGVTQTPRYLIKTRGQQVTLSCSPISGHRSVSWYQQTPGQGLQFLFEYFSETQRNKGNFPGRFSGRQFSNSRSEMNVSTLELGDSALYLCASSLTRPSQETQYFGPGTRLLVL.

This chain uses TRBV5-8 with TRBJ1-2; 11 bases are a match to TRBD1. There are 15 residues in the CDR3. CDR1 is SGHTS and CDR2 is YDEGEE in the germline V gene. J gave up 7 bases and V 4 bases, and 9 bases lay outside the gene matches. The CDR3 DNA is TGTGCCAGCAGCACCGGACAGGGGGCAGTAGCTGGCTACACCTTC. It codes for CASSTGQGAVAGYTF.

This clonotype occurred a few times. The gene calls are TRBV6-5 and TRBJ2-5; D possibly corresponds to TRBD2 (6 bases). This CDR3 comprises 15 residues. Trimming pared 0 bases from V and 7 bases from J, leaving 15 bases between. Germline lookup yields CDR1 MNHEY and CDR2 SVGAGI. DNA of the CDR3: TGTGCCAGCAGTTACTCTCTCGCGGGAAGATGGACCCAGTACTTC. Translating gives CASSYSLAGRWTQYF.

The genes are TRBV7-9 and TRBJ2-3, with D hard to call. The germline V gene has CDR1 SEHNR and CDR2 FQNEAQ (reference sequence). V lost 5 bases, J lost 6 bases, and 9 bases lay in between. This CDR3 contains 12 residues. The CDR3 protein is CASSGPLDTQYF. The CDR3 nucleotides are TGTGCCAGCAGCGGACCGCTGGATACGCAGTATTTT.

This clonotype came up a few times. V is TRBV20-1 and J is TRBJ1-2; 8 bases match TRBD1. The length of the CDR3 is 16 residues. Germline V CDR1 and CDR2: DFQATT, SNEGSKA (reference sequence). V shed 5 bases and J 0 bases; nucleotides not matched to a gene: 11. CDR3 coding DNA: TGCAGTGCTTTTGTCCTTGGACAGGGAACTAACTATGGCTACACCTTC. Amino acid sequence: CSAFVLGQGTNYGYTF.

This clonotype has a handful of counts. CDR3 DNA sequence: TGTGCCAGCAGCGTAGGGAGAAATACAGATACGCAGTATTTT. Its translation is CASSVGRNTDTQYF. The chain carries TRBV9 and TRBJ2-3; no definite D call. Germline V gene lookup returns CDR1 SGDLS and CDR2 YYNGEE. Deletions cut 0 bases from V and 3 bases from J, with 8 bases between. This CDR3 has 14 amino acids. Full variable domain (outside the CDR3, taken from reference TRBV9 and TRBJ2-3): DSGVTQTPKHLITATGQRVTLRCSPRSGDLSVYWYQQSLDQGLQFLIQYYNGEERAKGNILERFSAQQFPDLHSELNLSSLELGDSALYFCASSVGRNTDTQYFGPGTRLTVL.

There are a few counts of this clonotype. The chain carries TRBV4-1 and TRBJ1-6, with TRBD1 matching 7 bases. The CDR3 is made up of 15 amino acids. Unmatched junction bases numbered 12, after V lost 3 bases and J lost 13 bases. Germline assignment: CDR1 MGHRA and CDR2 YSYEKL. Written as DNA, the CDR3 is TGCGCCAGCAGCCAGGCCGGGACAGAGGGTAATCCCCTCCACTTT. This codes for CASSQAGTEGNPLHF.

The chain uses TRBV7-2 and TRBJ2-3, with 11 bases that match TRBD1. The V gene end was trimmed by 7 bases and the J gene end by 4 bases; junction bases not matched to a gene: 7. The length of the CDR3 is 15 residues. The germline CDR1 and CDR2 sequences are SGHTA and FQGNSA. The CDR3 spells CASKPGQGVADTQYF. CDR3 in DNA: TGTGCCAGCAAACCGGGACAGGGGGTCGCAGATACGCAGTATTTT.

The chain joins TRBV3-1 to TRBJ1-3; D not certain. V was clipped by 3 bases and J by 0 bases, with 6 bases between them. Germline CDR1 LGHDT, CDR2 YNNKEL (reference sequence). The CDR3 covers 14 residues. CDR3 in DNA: TGTGCCAGCAGCCAGCTACCCTCTGGAAACACCATATATTTT. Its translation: CASSQLPSGNTIYF.

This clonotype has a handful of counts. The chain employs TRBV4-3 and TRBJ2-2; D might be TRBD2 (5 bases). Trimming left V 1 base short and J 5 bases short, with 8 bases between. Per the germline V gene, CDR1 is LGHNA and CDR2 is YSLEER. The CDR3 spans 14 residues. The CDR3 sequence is CASSQVERTGELFF. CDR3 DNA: TGCGCCAGCAGCCAAGTCGAGCGGACCGGGGAGCTGTTTTTT.

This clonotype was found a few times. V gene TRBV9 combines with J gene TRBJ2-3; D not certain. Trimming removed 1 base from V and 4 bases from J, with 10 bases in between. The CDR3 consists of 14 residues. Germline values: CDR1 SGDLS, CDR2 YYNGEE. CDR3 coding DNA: TGTGCCAGCAGCGTAAGGCAGGCCGCAGATACGCAGTATTTT. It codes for CASSVRQAADTQYF.

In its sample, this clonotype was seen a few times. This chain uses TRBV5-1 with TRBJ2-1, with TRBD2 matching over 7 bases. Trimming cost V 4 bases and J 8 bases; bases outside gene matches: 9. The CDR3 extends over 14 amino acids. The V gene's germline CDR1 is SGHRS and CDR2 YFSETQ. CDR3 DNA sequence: TGCGCCAGCAGCGATAGCGGGCCGTACGATGAGCAGTTCTTC. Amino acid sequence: CASSDSGPYDEQFF.

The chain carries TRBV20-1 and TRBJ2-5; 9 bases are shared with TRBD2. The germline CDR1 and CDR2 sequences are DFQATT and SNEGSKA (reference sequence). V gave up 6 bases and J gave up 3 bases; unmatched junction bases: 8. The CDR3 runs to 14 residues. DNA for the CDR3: TGCAGTGCACCTCCTAGCGGGGCGAAAGAGACCCAGTACTTC. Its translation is CSAPPSGAKETQYF.

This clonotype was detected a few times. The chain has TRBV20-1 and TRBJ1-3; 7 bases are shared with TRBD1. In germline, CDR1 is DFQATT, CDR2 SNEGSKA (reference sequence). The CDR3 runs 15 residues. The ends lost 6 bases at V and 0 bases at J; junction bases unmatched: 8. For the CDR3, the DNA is TGCAGTGCCCCCTGGACAGGCAGCTCTGGAAACACCATATATTTT. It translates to CSAPWTGSSGNTIYF.

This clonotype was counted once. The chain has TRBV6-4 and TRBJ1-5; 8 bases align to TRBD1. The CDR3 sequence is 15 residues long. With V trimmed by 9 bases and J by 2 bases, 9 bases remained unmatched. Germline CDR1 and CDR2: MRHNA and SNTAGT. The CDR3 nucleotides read TGTGCCAGTGCTCGCTGGGGACAGGGCAATCAGCCCCAGCATTTT. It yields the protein CASARWGQGNQPQHF.